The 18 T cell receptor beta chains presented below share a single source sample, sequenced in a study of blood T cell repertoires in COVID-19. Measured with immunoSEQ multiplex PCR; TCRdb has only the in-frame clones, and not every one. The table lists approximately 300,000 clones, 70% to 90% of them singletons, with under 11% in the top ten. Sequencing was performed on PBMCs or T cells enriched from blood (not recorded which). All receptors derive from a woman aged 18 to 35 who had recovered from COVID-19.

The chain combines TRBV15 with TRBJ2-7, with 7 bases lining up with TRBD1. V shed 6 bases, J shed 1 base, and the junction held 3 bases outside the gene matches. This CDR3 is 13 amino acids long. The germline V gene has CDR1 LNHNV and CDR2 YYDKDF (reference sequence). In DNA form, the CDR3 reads TGTGCCACCAGGCGACAGGGATCCTACGAGCAGTACTTC. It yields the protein CATRRQGSYEQYF.

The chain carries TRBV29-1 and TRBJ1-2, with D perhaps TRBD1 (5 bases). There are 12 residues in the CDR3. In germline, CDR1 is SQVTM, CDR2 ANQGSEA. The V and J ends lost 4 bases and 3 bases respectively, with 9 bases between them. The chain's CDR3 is CSVAKQDYGYTF. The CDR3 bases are TGCAGCGTTGCTAAACAGGACTATGGCTACACCTTC.

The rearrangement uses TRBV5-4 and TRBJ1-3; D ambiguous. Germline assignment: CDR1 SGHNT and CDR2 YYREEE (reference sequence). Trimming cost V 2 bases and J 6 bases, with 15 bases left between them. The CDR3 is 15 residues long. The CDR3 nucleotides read TGTGCCAGCAGCTTCGGCGGGTTTGGGGTAAACACCATATATTTT. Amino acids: CASSFGGFGVNTIYF.

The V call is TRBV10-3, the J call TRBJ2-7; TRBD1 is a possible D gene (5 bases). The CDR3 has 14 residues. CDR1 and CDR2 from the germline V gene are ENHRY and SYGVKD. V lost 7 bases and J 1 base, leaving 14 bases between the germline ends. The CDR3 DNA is TGTGCCATCAAAGACGACCAGGGTTCCTACGAGCAGTACTTC. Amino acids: CAIKDDQGSYEQYF.

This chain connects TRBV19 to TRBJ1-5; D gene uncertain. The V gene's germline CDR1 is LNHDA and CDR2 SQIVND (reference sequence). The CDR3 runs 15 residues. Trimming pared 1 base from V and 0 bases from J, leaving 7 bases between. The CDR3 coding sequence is TGTGCCAGTAGTATAGTTAATTATAGCAATCAGCCCCAGCATTTT. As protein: CASSIVNYSNQPQHF. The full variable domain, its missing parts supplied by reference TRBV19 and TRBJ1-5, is DGGITQSPKYLFRKEGQNVTLSCEQNLNHDAMYWYRQDPGQGLRLIYYSQIVNDFQKGDIAEGYSVSREKKESFPLTVTSAQKNPTAFYLCASSIVNYSNQPQHFGDGTRLSIL.

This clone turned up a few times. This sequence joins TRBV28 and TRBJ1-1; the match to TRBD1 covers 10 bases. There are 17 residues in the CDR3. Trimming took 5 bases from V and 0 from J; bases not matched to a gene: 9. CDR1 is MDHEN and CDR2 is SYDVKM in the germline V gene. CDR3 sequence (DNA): TGTGCCAGCAGTCCCTCCGGGACAGGGGATTTGAACACTGAAGCTTTCTTT. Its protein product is CASSPSGTGDLNTEAFF.

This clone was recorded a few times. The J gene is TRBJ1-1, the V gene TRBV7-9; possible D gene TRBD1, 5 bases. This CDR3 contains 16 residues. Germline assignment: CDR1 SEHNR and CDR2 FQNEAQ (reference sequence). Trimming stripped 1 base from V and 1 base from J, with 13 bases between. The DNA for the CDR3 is TGTGCCAGCAGCTTAGGCGGGACCGGGAGGAACACTGAAGCTTTCTTT. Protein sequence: CASSLGGTGRNTEAFF.

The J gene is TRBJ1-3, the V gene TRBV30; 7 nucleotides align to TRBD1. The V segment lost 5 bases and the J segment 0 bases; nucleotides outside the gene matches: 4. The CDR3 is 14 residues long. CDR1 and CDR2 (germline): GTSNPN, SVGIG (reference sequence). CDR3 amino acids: CAWGQASSGNTIYF. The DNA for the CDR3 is TGTGCCTGGGGACAGGCGAGCTCTGGAAACACCATATATTTT.

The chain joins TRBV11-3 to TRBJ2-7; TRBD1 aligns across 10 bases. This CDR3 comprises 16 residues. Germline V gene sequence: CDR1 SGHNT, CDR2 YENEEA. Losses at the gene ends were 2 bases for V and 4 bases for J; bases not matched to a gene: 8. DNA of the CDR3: TGTGCCAGCAGCTTAAGGTTACGGACAGGGGGTTACGAGCAGTACTTC. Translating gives CASSLRLRTGGYEQYF.

CDR3 nucleotides: TGCGCCAGCAGCGCAGGGACAGGCCAGCCCCAGCATTTT. As protein: CASSAGTGQPQHF. V gene TRBV10-1 combines with J gene TRBJ1-5; 8 bases map to TRBD1. Germline CDR1 is WNHNN and CDR2 is SYGVQD (reference sequence). This CDR3 is 13 amino acids long. The trim removed 6 bases at V and 7 bases at J, leaving 5 bases unmatched.

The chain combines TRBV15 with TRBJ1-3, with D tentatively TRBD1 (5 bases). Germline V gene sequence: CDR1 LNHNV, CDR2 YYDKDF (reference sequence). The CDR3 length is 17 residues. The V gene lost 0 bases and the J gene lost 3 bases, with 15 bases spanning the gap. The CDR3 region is CATSRDQAGTVGNTIYF. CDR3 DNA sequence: TGTGCCACCAGCAGAGATCAAGCCGGGACTGTTGGAAACACCATATATTTT.

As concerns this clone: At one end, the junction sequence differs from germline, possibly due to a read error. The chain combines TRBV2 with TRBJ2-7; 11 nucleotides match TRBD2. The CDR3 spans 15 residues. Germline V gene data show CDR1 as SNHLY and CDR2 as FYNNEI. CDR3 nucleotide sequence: TGTGCCAGCAGCGAAGGGACTAGCGGTTTATACGAGCAGTACTTC. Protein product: CASSEGTSGLYEQYF.

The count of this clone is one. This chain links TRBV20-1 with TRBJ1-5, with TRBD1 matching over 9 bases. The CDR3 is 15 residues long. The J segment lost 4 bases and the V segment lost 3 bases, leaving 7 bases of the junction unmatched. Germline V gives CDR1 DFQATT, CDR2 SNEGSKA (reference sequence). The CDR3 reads CSASGGTGLNQPQHF. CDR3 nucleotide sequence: TGCAGTGCTAGTGGCGGGACAGGGCTGAATCAGCCCCAGCATTTT.

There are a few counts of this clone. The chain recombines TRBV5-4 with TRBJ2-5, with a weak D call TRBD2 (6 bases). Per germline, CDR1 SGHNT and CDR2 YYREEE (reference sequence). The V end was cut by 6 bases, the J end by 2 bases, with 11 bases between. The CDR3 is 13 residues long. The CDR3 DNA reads TGTGCCAGCAAAGTGGGAGGACAAGAGACCCAGTACTTC. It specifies CASKVGGQETQYF.

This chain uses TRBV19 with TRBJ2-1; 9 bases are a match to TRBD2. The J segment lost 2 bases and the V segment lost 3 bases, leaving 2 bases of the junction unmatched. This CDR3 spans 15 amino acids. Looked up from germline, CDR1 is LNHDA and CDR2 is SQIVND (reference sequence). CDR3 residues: CASSMTSGAYNEQFF. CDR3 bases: TGTGCCAGTAGTATGACTAGCGGAGCCTACAATGAGCAGTTCTTC.

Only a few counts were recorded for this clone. CDR3 coding DNA: TGCGCCAGCCCTCGTGGGCATCCCGAGGGCTCTGGGGCCAACGTCCTGACTTTC. This translates into CASPRGHPEGSGANVLTF. The rearrangement joins TRBV23-1 to TRBJ2-6; D possibly corresponds to TRBD2 (5 bases). TRBV23-1 is identified as an open reading frame with a role that is uncertain. Trimming cost V 8 bases and J 0 bases, with 20 bases left between them. This CDR3 is built from 18 residues.

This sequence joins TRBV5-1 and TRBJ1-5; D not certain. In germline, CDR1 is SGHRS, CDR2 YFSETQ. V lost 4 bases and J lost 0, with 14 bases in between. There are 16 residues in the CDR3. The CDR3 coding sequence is TGCGCCAGCAGCCCCCCGCCACTAGCTAGCAATCAGCCCCAGCATTTT. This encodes CASSPPPLASNQPQHF.

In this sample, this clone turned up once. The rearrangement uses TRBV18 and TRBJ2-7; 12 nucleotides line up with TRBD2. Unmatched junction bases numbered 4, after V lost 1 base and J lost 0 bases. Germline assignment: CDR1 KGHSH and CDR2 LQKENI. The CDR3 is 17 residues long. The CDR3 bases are TGTGCCAGCTCACCACGGACTAGCGGGACGAGCTCCTACGAGCAGTACTTC. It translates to CASSPRTSGTSSYEQYF.